This TCR beta chain was found in a study of CD8+ T cells in alopecia areata. Whole-study findings and limits: Significant decreases in scalp clonality and expanded CD8+ clones followed tofacitinib treatment.

RNA extraction and reverse transcription yielded cDNA as sequencing template. Libraries were prepared by immunoSEQ multiplex PCR; TCRdb keeps only in-frame clonotypes and omits some of them. Counted here are 180,000 or so clones, 58% occurring once; the ten biggest clones make up roughly 16%. To note about this clone: Its antigen is not identified.

Treatment: oral pan-JAK inhibitor, 5-10 mg twice daily. Lesional scalp punch biopsies and peripheral blood came from alopecia areata patients. Germline loops: CDR1 MNHNS, CDR2 SASEGT. Trimming removed 1 base from V and 2 bases from J, with 12 bases in between. The CDR3 sequence is 15 residues long. The sample was CD4+ T cells sorted from blood, taken at approximately week 56, from a patient treated with tofacitinib. The clonotype was recovered from a human donor with alopecia areata. The chain uses TRBV6-1 and TRBJ2-7; possibly TRBD2 for D (6 bases). The CDR3 nucleotides are TGTGCCAGCAGTGAAGACCAGCGGGCCACCTACGAGCAGTACTTC. It encodes CASSEDQRATYEQYF.